This T cell receptor beta chain emerged from a study of spatial heterogeneity in lung cancer. This clonotype counts as medium-sized (0.01 to 0.1%). Time point here: sample taken at primary tumor resection. Untreated early-stage non-small cell lung cancer patients, approximately 76 in total, were the donors. A distinct unique molecular identifier was carried by each TCR cDNA molecule. TCRdb ran MiXCR on the 5' RACE reads and lists one entry per CDR3 protein. This table holds 6,000 to 6,500 distinct CDR3 sequences, less than 9% found once. The CDR3 is made up of 11 amino acids. The TCR sequence derives from a female donor with early-stage non-small cell lung cancer. The sample consisted of normal lung tissue next to the tumor, taken at surgery. The chain has TRBV21-1 and TRBJ2-7; the table gives TRBD1 as D, unverified against the DNA. TRBV21-1 is shown as a pseudogene. DNA for the CDR3: TGTGCCAGCGGGGCAACAGGTGGTGGGCTGTTC. This encodes CASGATGGGLF.